The clone carrying this T cell receptor (beta chain) showed up many times. The data were taken from a study of T cells in Graves' hyperthyroidism and ophthalmopathy. Template material for amplifying TCR beta CDR3 regions consisted of RNA transcripts. The HTBI set primed first-round TCR CDR3 RT-PCR. TCRdb recomputed calls from the multiplex PCR reads with MiXCR, one row per CDR3 protein. The sample shows 450,000 to 600,000 distinct CDR3 sequences, about 20% of them seen only once. This CDR3 spans 14 amino acids. The germline V gene encodes CDR1 MNHNS and CDR2 SASEGT. V shed 6 bases and J 7 bases; nucleotides not matched to a gene: 6.

Sequencing was performed on blood. The TCR comes from a man aged 40-49 years with Graves' ophthalmopathy. The genes are TRBV6-1 and TRBJ2-1; TRBD1 agrees at 10 bases. The CDR3 DNA reads as TGTGCCAGCAGGAGACAGGGGGCACGGAATGAGCAGTTCTTC. Protein sequence: CASRRQGARNEQFF.